This T cell receptor (beta chain) came from a study of blood T cell repertoires in COVID-19. Per the original data handling: Amplification of reference gene primers provided the estimated nucleated cell counts. Sequencing was performed with immunoSEQ multiplex PCR; in TCRdb, only in-frame clones are kept and a portion is missing. The DNA gave D and trimming, while V, J and clone size come from that table. The sample contains 100,000 to 150,000 clones, approximately 84% of which appear only once. Germline V gene lookup returns CDR1 SNHLY and CDR2 FYNNEI. The ends lost 6 bases at V and 7 bases at J; junction bases unmatched: 6. This CDR3 comprises 14 residues.

The sequenced sample consisted of peripheral blood. The chain has TRBV2 and TRBJ1-6, with 7 bases identical to TRBD1. This sequence originates from a woman in her sixties or seventies with acute or convalescent COVID-19. The CDR3 sequence: CASSDGQVNSPLHF. CDR3 DNA: TGTGCCAGCAGCGACGGACAGGTGAATTCACCCCTCCACTTT. The full variable domain, with the rest looked up from reference TRBV2 and TRBJ1-6, is EPEVTQTPSHQVTQMGQEVILRCVPISNHLYFYWYRQILGQKVEFLVSFYNNEISEKSEIFDDQFSVERPDGSNFTLKIRSTKLEDSAMYFCASSDGQVNSPLHFGNGTRLTVT.